One sample yielded the 17 T cell receptor beta chains listed below, sequenced in a study of T cells in Graves' hyperthyroidism and ophthalmopathy. There were TCR beta CDR3 regions amplified from RNA transcripts. An initial round of RT-PCR targeting the TCR CDR3 relied on the HTBI primer set. TCRdb independently ran MiXCR on the multiplex PCR reads; one entry per CDR3 protein. The sample has about 560,000 distinct CDR3 sequences, 16% seen once. Material: blood. The receptors come from a woman in her late teens or twenties with Graves' hyperthyroidism.

The sample holds many counts of this clonotype. CDR3 sequence reads: CASTIVGSHVTDTQYF. In nucleotides, the CDR3 is TGTGCCAGCACCATTGTCGGGTCCCACGTAACAGATACGCAGTATTTT. This sequence joins TRBV5-6 and TRBJ2-3; D is unresolved. The V end lost 6 bases, the J end lost 3 bases, and 20 bases lay between the germline ends. The V gene's germline CDR1 is SGHDT and CDR2 YYEEEE. CDR3 length equals 16 residues. Together with reference TRBV5-6 and TRBJ2-3, the CDR3 gives the full variable domain: DAGVTQSPTHLIKTRGQQVTLRCSPKSGHDTVSWYQQALGQGPQFIFQYYEEEERQRGNFPDRFSGHQFPNYSSELNVNALLLGDSALYLCASTIVGSHVTDTQYFGPGTRLTVL.

This clonotype was detected many times. The chain couples TRBV29-1 to TRBJ2-1, with 7 bases that match TRBD2. In germline, CDR1 is SQVTM, CDR2 ANQGSEA. The CDR3 contains 14 residues. Losses at the gene ends were 4 bases for V and 7 bases for J; bases not matched to a gene: 10. The DNA for the CDR3 is TGCAGCGTTGGAGTGGGAGGGGTTCCGAATGAGCAGTTCTTC. This translates into CSVGVGGVPNEQFF.

This clonotype was observed many times. The rearrangement joins TRBV5-1 to TRBJ2-1; D possibly uses TRBD1 or TRBD2 (5 bases each). Germline-derived CDR1 and CDR2 are SGHRS and YFSETQ. Trimming removed 4 bases at V and 7 bases at J, with 18 bases between. This CDR3 has 15 amino acids. CDR3 in amino acids: CASSPRTPEGNEQFF. DNA for the CDR3: TGCGCCAGCAGCCCCCGGACCCCAGAGGGGAATGAGCAGTTCTTC.

This clonotype was observed at least ten times. This rearrangement joins TRBV7-2 to TRBJ2-1; 11 bases agree with TRBD2. This CDR3 is 15 amino acids long. The J segment lost 6 bases and the V segment lost 5 bases, leaving 6 bases of the junction unmatched. Germline loops: CDR1 SGHTA, CDR2 FQGNSA. CDR3 in DNA: TGTGCCAGCAGCCCCTCTAGCGGGGGGCCCAATGAGCAGTTCTTC. Protein: CASSPSSGGPNEQFF.

V usage is TRBV6-1 and J usage is TRBJ2-5, with a possible D match to TRBD2 (6 bases). Trimming took off 5 bases at V and 2 bases at J, with 15 bases between the two ends. The CDR3 spans 15 residues. CDR1 and CDR2 from the germline V gene are MNHNS and SASEGT. CDR3 sequence: CASSFVLAGQETQYF. The CDR3 DNA reads as TGTGCCAGCAGTTTCGTACTAGCCGGACAAGAGACCCAGTACTTC.

This clonotype was recorded at least ten times. The chain links TRBV12-5 to TRBJ2-1, with a weak D call TRBD2 (5 bases). Trimming cost V 0 bases and J 4 bases, with 13 bases left between them. From germline, CDR1 is LGHNT and CDR2 FRNRAP. The CDR3 is 16 residues long. CDR3 nucleotide sequence: TGTGCTAGTGGTTTGGTAAGGCAGCGGTTATACAATGAGCAGTTCTTC. Translated: CASGLVRQRLYNEQFF.

The CDR3 loop is CASNAPRADIQYF. CDR3 coding DNA: TGTGCCAGCAACGCTCCCAGGGCTGACATTCAGTACTTC. The chain joins TRBV2 to TRBJ2-4; possibly TRBD1 for D (5 bases). Trimming left V 7 bases short and J 8 bases short, with 15 bases between. Germline values: CDR1 SNHLY, CDR2 FYNNEI. CDR3 size: 13 residues.

Concerning this clonotype itself: Just one base apart from a much larger clone, this may be a read error. The V call is TRBV12-3 or TRBV12-4, the J call TRBJ2-3; no definite D call. The CDR3 loop spans 14 amino acids. The V end was cut by 0 bases, the J end by 2 bases, with 6 bases between. For the CDR3, the DNA is TGTGCCAGCAGTTTAGCGTGGATCACAGATACGCAGTATTTT. Its translation is CASSLAWITDTQYF.

The chain has TRBV2 and TRBJ2-1; D ambiguous. Germline CDR1 is SNHLY and CDR2 is FYNNEI. Trimming pared 4 bases from V and 3 bases from J, leaving 7 bases between. The CDR3 consists of 13 residues. The CDR3 loop reads CASSVTIYNEQFF. The CDR3 bases are TGTGCCAGCAGTGTTACTATCTACAATGAGCAGTTCTTC.

This clonotype appeared many times. This chain joins TRBV7-2 and TRBJ2-5; tentatively, D is TRBD2 (7 bases). V lost 0 bases, J lost 6 bases, and 11 bases lay in between. In germline, CDR1 is SGHTA, CDR2 FQGNSA. This CDR3 region has 14 residues. CDR3 sequence: CASSLAGGGKTQYF. CDR3 bases: TGTGCCAGCAGCTTAGCAGGGGGGGGTAAGACCCAGTACTTC.

This clonotype was detected only a few times. The rearrangement links TRBV20-1 to TRBJ1-6; D call uncertain. This CDR3 comprises 13 residues. Trimming took off 3 bases at V and 5 bases at J, with 8 bases between the two ends. Germline CDR1 is DFQATT and CDR2 is SNEGSKA (reference sequence). CDR3 region: CSARSPNNSPLHF. The CDR3, as DNA: TGCAGTGCTAGGAGTCCTAATAATTCACCCCTCCACTTT.

V and J are TRBV25-1 and TRBJ2-2, with D possibly being TRBD2 (5 bases). Trimming removed 10 bases from V and 6 bases from J, with 15 bases in between. The CDR3 runs 13 residues. Per the germline V gene, CDR1 is MGHDK and CDR2 is SYGVNS. CDR3 nucleotides: TGTGCCACCGCAAAACTAGACGCCGGGGAGCTGTTTTTT. Protein sequence: CATAKLDAGELFF.

This clonotype has only a few counts. This sequence joins TRBV3-1 and TRBJ2-4; 10 positions match TRBD1. J lost 8 bases, V lost 2 bases, and 9 bases had no gene match. Per germline, CDR1 LGHDT and CDR2 YNNKEL (reference sequence). The CDR3 consists of 16 residues. CDR3 residues: CASSQIRDRGPDIQYF. The CDR3 coding sequence is TGTGCCAGCAGCCAAATCCGGGACAGGGGTCCGGACATTCAGTACTTC. Drawing the rest from reference TRBV3-1 and TRBJ2-4, the complete variable domain is DTAVSQTPKYLVTQMGNDKSIKCEQNLGHDTMYWYKQDSKKFLKIMFSYNNKELIINETVPNRFSPKSPDKAHLNLHINSLELGDSAVYFCASSQIRDRGPDIQYFGAGTRLSVL.

This clonotype was counted many times. V gene TRBV29-1 combines with J gene TRBJ1-1, with 9 bases identical to TRBD1. V was clipped by 7 bases and J by 9 bases; unmatched bases: 3. The CDR3 consists of 10 residues. From germline, CDR1 is SQVTM and CDR2 ANQGSEA. This CDR3 reads CSAGTGQAFF. Written as DNA, the CDR3 is TGCAGCGCCGGGACAGGGCAAGCTTTCTTT. Looking up the rest from reference TRBV29-1 and TRBJ1-1 gives the full variable domain: SAVISQKPSRDICQRGTSLTIQCQVDSQVTMMFWYRQQPGQSLTLIATANQGSEATYESGFVIDKFPISRPNLTFSTLTVSNMSPEDSSIYLCSAGTGQAFFGQGTRLTVV.

Many counts were recorded for this clonotype. J is TRBJ1-2 and V is TRBV5-8; TRBD1 is a possible D gene (5 bases). The CDR3 has 16 amino acids. Trimming removed 1 base at V and 1 base at J, with 14 bases between. Per germline, CDR1 SGHTS and CDR2 YDEGEE. The CDR3 is CASSLLQGTYNYGYTF. CDR3 nucleotides: TGTGCCAGCAGCTTGTTGCAGGGCACCTATAACTATGGCTACACCTTC.

The chain links TRBV19 to TRBJ1-5; 9 bases fit TRBD1. The CDR3 has 16 amino acids. V gave up 7 bases and J gave up 4 bases; unmatched junction bases: 11. Germline CDR1 reads LNHDA; CDR2 reads SQIVND (reference sequence). In nucleotides, the CDR3 is TGTGCCAGTACCCCCGGGACAGGGACACTAAATCAGCCCCAGCATTTT. Residues: CASTPGTGTLNQPQHF.

This clonotype was seen many times. The rearrangement joins TRBV12-3 or TRBV12-4 to TRBJ2-3; D may be TRBD2 (7 bases). This CDR3 region has 16 residues. Trimming took 3 bases from V and 0 from J, leaving 13 bases between them. DNA for the CDR3: TGTGCCAGCAGTTTGTGGGGGGGACAAAGCACAGATACGCAGTATTTT. It encodes CASSLWGGQSTDTQYF.